The next 28 T cell receptor beta chains were all read from a single sample in a study of OX40 agonist ivuxolimab in advanced cancers. This table comes from immunoSEQ multiplex PCR, and its TCRdb copy is limited to in-frame clones, with some not included. The sample contains tens of thousands of clones, about 90% of which appear only once. The specimen was CD4+ or CD8+ T cells sorted from blood, collected in a trial of the OX40 agonist ivuxolimab. Receptors originate from an adult with an advanced solid tumor such as melanoma, head and neck, liver or kidney cancer.

This clone appeared a few times. The V gene is TRBV7-9, the J gene TRBJ2-1; D remains unclear. The germline gives CDR1 SEHNR, CDR2 FQNEAQ (reference sequence). Trimming removed 2 bases from V and 9 bases from J, with 5 bases in between. The CDR3 sequence is 11 residues long. CDR3 in amino acids: CASSLLVEQFF. The CDR3 nucleotides read TGTGCCAGCAGCTTATTAGTTGAGCAGTTCTTC.

V is TRBV6-1 and J is TRBJ1-5; D is perhaps TRBD1 (6 bases). The CDR3 is made up of 15 amino acids. V was trimmed by 7 bases and J by 0 bases, leaving 13 bases between them. CDR1 and CDR2 from the germline V gene are MNHNS and SASEGT. In DNA, the CDR3 is TGTGCCAGCACTACAGGGTTGAATAGCAATCAGCCCCAGCATTTT. This encodes CASTTGLNSNQPQHF.

V usage is TRBV28 and J usage is TRBJ1-1; D uncertain. Germline V gene lookup returns CDR1 MDHEN and CDR2 SYDVKM. V was pared by 1 base and J by 1 base, with 7 bases between. This CDR3 has 14 amino acids. DNA for the CDR3: TGTGCCAGCAGTTTATTTAGGGAGAACACTGAAGCTTTCTTT. Protein: CASSLFRENTEAFF.

The CDR3: CASTQTETGPYEQYF. CDR3 sequence (DNA): TGTGCCAGCACCCAAACCGAGACAGGGCCCTACGAGCAGTACTTC. This sequence joins TRBV11-2 and TRBJ2-7; 7 nucleotides match TRBD1. Germline trimming cut 7 bases from V and 2 bases from J; bases unmatched to any gene: 11. The germline gives CDR1 SGHAT, CDR2 FQNNGV. This CDR3 comprises 15 residues.

The rearrangement links TRBV19 to TRBJ1-1; no definite D call. Germline V gene sequence: CDR1 LNHDA, CDR2 SQIVND (reference sequence). V lost 6 bases and J lost 3, with 14 bases in between. CDR3 length: 14 residues. This CDR3 reads CASSPVEEDTEAFF. Written as DNA, the CDR3 is TGTGCCAGTAGCCCGGTGGAGGAAGACACTGAAGCTTTCTTT.

The chain joins TRBV28 to TRBJ2-7, with 9 bases fitting TRBD2. J gave up 8 bases and V 5 bases, and 19 bases lay outside the gene matches. The germline CDR1 and CDR2 sequences are MDHEN and SYDVKM. The CDR3 sequence is 17 residues long. CDR3 in amino acids: CASSPAGTSWGGPQQYF. CDR3 bases: TGTGCCAGCAGTCCCGCCGGGACTAGCTGGGGAGGCCCCCAGCAGTACTTC.

This chain joins TRBV4-3 and TRBJ1-1; D is unresolved. The CDR3 totals 13 residues. The germline gives CDR1 LGHNA, CDR2 YSLEER. V lost 1 base and J lost 8, with 11 bases in between. The CDR3 reads CASSQGPLGEAFF. In DNA form, the CDR3 reads TGCGCCAGCAGCCAAGGGCCCCTGGGGGAAGCTTTCTTT.

The rearrangement joins TRBV12-5 to TRBJ2-2; the D is unclear. The CDR3 totals 15 residues. V was shortened by 7 bases and J by 0 bases, with 12 bases between the two germline ends. The germline gives CDR1 LGHNT, CDR2 FRNRAP. The CDR3 DNA reads TGTGCTAGTGCCCCGGCCCCCCCGAACACCGGGGAGCTGTTTTTT. This sequence encodes CASAPAPPNTGELFF.

The V call is TRBV28, the J call TRBJ2-3, with 12 nucleotides matching TRBD2. J gave up 0 bases and V 6 bases, and 13 bases lay outside the gene matches. Germline CDR1 is MDHEN and CDR2 is SYDVKM. There are 19 residues in the CDR3. CDR3 bases: TGTGCCAGCAGCCCAGAATTACTAGCGGGAGGAGTCAGCACAGATACGCAGTATTTT. Translated, it gives CASSPELLAGGVSTDTQYF.

This chain links TRBV6-1 with TRBJ1-1, with D maybe TRBD1 (6 bases). Trimming cost V 6 bases and J 8 bases, with 19 bases left between them. Per the germline V gene, CDR1 is MNHNS and CDR2 is SASEGT. There are 14 residues in the CDR3. CDR3 nucleotide sequence: TGTGCCAGCAGCTACCTTGGGGGCGCAACCGAAGCTTTCTTT. It translates to CASSYLGGATEAFF.

The CDR3 DNA is TGCGCCAGCAGCTTGGAACTGGGACAGCAGTTCTTC. This codes for CASSLELGQQFF. The chain recombines TRBV5-1 with TRBJ2-1, with D perhaps TRBD1 or TRBD2 (5 bases each). The CDR3 has 12 residues. V lost 0 bases, J lost 11 bases, and 9 bases lay in between. CDR1 is SGHRS, CDR2 YFSETQ, per germline.

V gene TRBV15 combines with J gene TRBJ2-3; tentative D call: TRBD2 (5 bases). Germline CDR1 and CDR2: LNHNV and YYDKDF (reference sequence). V was cut by 0 bases and J by 0 bases, with 7 bases left in between. The CDR3 spans 15 residues. In nucleotides, the CDR3 is TGTGCCACCAGCAGAGATACTAGAAGCACAGATACGCAGTATTTT. Protein: CATSRDTRSTDTQYF.

V is TRBV11-1 and J is TRBJ2-5; D remains unclear. Per the germline V gene, CDR1 is SGHAT and CDR2 is FQDESV (reference sequence). The CDR3 contains 14 residues. V was shortened by 3 bases and J by 0 bases, with 8 bases between the two germline ends. This chain's CDR3 is CASSLAEYQETQYF. The CDR3 nucleotides read TGTGCCAGCAGCTTGGCAGAGTACCAAGAGACCCAGTACTTC.

The V call is TRBV19, the J call TRBJ2-1; D gene uncertain. CDR1 and CDR2 (germline): LNHDA, SQIVND (reference sequence). This CDR3 has 12 residues. Trimming left V 3 bases short and J 6 bases short, with 6 bases between. The CDR3: CASSMSSNEQFF. In nucleotides, the CDR3 is TGTGCCAGTAGTATGTCTAGCAATGAGCAGTTCTTC.

This chain connects TRBV15 to TRBJ2-5; D gene uncertain. This CDR3 contains 11 residues. The V end lost 3 bases, the J end lost 5 bases, and 4 bases lay between the germline ends. Germline lookup yields CDR1 LNHNV and CDR2 YYDKDF (reference sequence). The CDR3 DNA reads TGTGCCACCAGCAGCTTGGAGACCCAGTACTTC. It is translated as CATSSLETQYF.

A few counts support this clone. The chain carries TRBV7-8 and TRBJ2-7; 8 bases match TRBD2. CDR1 and CDR2 (germline): SGHVS, FQNEAQ. Unmatched junction bases numbered 24, after V lost 1 base and J lost 7 bases. The CDR3 length is 20 residues. This CDR3 is CASSLGGPESGSVLTTEQYF. CDR3 nucleotide sequence: TGTGCCAGCAGCTTAGGGGGCCCGGAGAGCGGGAGCGTCCTAACTACGGAGCAGTACTTC.

J is TRBJ2-7 and V is TRBV7-2, with 11 bases identical to TRBD2. CDR3 length: 17 amino acids. Germline CDR1 is SGHTA and CDR2 is FQGNSA. Trimming at V came to 5 bases and at J to 0 bases, leaving 9 bases not matched to a gene. The CDR3 here is CASSPPSGRPSSYEQYF. The CDR3 region has the DNA TGTGCCAGCAGCCCTCCTAGCGGGAGGCCCAGCTCCTACGAGCAGTACTTC.

V and J are TRBV27 and TRBJ2-1; 8 nucleotides match TRBD2. Germline V gene lookup returns CDR1 MNHEY and CDR2 SMNVEV (reference sequence). Unmatched junction bases numbered 8, after V lost 8 bases and J lost 8 bases. The CDR3 covers 13 residues. The CDR3 reads CASCQREFDEQFF. The CDR3 bases are TGTGCCAGCTGTCAGCGGGAGTTCGATGAGCAGTTCTTC.

The chain uses TRBV28 and TRBJ1-5, with TRBD1 identical over 8 bases. The CDR3 runs 15 residues. V was pared by 8 bases and J by 5 bases, with 11 bases of the junction left unmatched. The germline gives CDR1 MDHEN, CDR2 SYDVKM. The CDR3: CASRLPQGADQPQHF. DNA of the CDR3: TGTGCCAGCCGGCTCCCCCAGGGGGCAGATCAGCCCCAGCATTTT.

The chain joins TRBV7-3 to TRBJ2-7; the D gene is possibly TRBD2 (5 bases). This CDR3 region has 14 residues. Trimming pared 6 bases from V and 4 bases from J, leaving 16 bases between. CDR1 is SGHTA, CDR2 FQGTGA, per germline. Here the CDR3 DNA reads TGTGCCAGCAGAGGAGGAGTAGCGTCGTACGAGCAGTACTTC. As protein: CASRGGVASYEQYF.

The chain couples TRBV7-3 to TRBJ2-2; 9 bases agree with TRBD2. After removal of 5 bases from V and 3 bases from J, the junction contained 10 bases not matched to a gene. The CDR3 loop spans 17 amino acids. Looked up from germline, CDR1 is SGHTA and CDR2 is FQGTGA. CDR3 DNA: TGTGCCAGCAGCCCGGTTGGCGGGAGGGCCTACACCGGGGAGCTGTTTTTT. It codes for CASSPVGGRAYTGELFF.

The chain joins TRBV27 to TRBJ2-1; 8 bases line up with TRBD2. The germline gives CDR1 MNHEY, CDR2 SMNVEV (reference sequence). Trimming cost V 0 bases and J 4 bases; bases outside gene matches: 11. The CDR3 covers 18 residues. The CDR3 loop is CASSLSARSGSRYNEQFF. CDR3 in DNA: TGTGCCAGCAGTTTATCGGCAAGAAGCGGGAGTCGGTACAATGAGCAGTTCTTC.

The V and J genes are TRBV29-1 and TRBJ2-1; 9 positions agree with TRBD1. There are 14 residues in the CDR3. V lost 3 bases and J lost 5; bases outside the gene matches: 5. Germline values: CDR1 SQVTM, CDR2 ANQGSEA. In nucleotides, the CDR3 is TGCAGCGTTGATGTGGGACAGGGTGACAATGAGCAGTTCTTC. Protein: CSVDVGQGDNEQFF.

V and J are TRBV9 and TRBJ2-7; 11 bases are shared with TRBD1. The CDR3 runs 15 residues. Germline values: CDR1 SGDLS, CDR2 YYNGEE. Unmatched junction bases numbered 3, after V lost 0 bases and J lost 4 bases. The CDR3 DNA sequence: TGTGCCAGCAGCGTAGCAGGGACAGGGGGTTACGAGCAGTACTTC. It yields the protein CASSVAGTGGYEQYF.

The gene calls are TRBV11-3 and TRBJ2-1; 7 nucleotides match TRBD1. This CDR3 is 14 amino acids long. V trimming: 4 bases; J trimming: 6 bases; junction bases outside the gene matches: 6. Germline V gene lookup returns CDR1 SGHNT and CDR2 YENEEA. The CDR3 bases are TGTGCCAGCAGCTCACCGACAGGGCTCAATGAGCAGTTCTTC. It specifies CASSSPTGLNEQFF.

The chain uses TRBV10-3 and TRBJ1-5, with 8 bases aligning to TRBD1. CDR1 ENHRY and CDR2 SYGVKD come from the germline V gene. V shed 3 bases, J shed 2 bases, and the junction held 3 bases outside the gene matches. The CDR3 totals 15 residues. The CDR3 region is CAISEQGVGNQPQHF. CDR3 nucleotide sequence: TGTGCCATCAGTGAACAGGGGGTGGGCAATCAGCCCCAGCATTTT.

This clone was seen a handful of times. This chain joins TRBV2 and TRBJ2-3, with 10 bases that match TRBD2. This CDR3 spans 14 amino acids. V lost 8 bases, J lost 1 base, and 3 bases stayed unmatched. CDR1 SNHLY and CDR2 FYNNEI come from the germline V gene. The DNA for the CDR3 is TGTGCCAGCCTAGCGGGAGAAGGCACAGATACGCAGTATTTT. It encodes CASLAGEGTDTQYF.

Comment on this clone: The sample holds other DNA sequences that translate to the same CDR3. The chain carries TRBV4-1 and TRBJ2-7, with TRBD1 matching 11 bases. Unmatched junction bases numbered 2, after V lost 3 bases and J lost 1 base. CDR3 length equals 15 residues. Germline assignment: CDR1 MGHRA and CDR2 YSYEKL. CDR3 sequence: CASSQGTGGSYEQYF. The CDR3 bases are TGCGCCAGCAGCCAGGGGACAGGGGGATCCTACGAGCAGTACTTC.